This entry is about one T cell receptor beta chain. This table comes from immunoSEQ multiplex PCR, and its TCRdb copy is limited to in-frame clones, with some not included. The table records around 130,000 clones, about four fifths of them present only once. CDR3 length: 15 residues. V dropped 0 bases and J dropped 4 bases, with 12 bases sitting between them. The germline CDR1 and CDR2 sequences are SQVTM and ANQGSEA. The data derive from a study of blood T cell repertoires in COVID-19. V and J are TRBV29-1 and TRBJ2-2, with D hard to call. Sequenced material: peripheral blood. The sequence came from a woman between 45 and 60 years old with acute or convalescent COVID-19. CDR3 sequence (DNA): TGCAGCGTTGAAGATCCCCAGGTGGGCACCGGGGAGCTGTTTTTT. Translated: CSVEDPQVGTGELFF.